This paragraph covers one TCR beta chain sequence. Its antigen is currently not known. No per-base quality is available; no much larger clone lies one base away. The CDR3 has 15 amino acids, counting the end cysteine and phenylalanine. Of all the DNA, just the CDR3 is kept, 45 bases in frame from base 1. The germline V gene encodes CDR1 LGHDT and CDR2 YNNKEL (reference sequence). V is pared back by 1 base and J by 2 bases, with 11 bases lying between the germline termini. The entry originates in a study of blood T cell repertoires in COVID-19 (dated by TCRdb to 2018 to 2021). Concerning the study at large: The collaborator samples originated in the United States, Italy and Spain and spanned the acute and convalescent phases of COVID-19. The material from the prospective study consisted of cDNA or gDNA derived from T cells, B-cell-depleted T cells, or PBMCs. Subjects who had been exposed to COVID-19, were actively infected with it, or had recovered from it provided the deeply sampled blood TCRbeta repertoires that made up the dataset. A freely available public database, intended as a resource for researchers studying the immune response to SARS-CoV-2, is where the repertoires were released. The samples were drawn from the first 160 participants of the ongoing ImmuneRACE study and from over a thousand subjects provided by 6 global collaborators. Sample metadata almost always included a de-identified subject ID, COVID-19 status, age in years and sex. Where available, HLA class I and class II types were taken from metadata supplied by the sample provider and were not determined by assay-based typing.

TCRbeta CDR3 regions were amplified from genomic DNA by means of the immunoSEQ Assay, a bias-controlled multiplex PCR. The published analysis was carried out like this. Nucleated cell counts per sample were estimated from amplification of reference gene primers within the assay. To quantify the absolute abundance of each unique TCRbeta CDR3 rearrangement, sequence reads were collapsed and filtered. For each sample, productive Simpson clonality was calculated as the square root of Simpson's diversity index over productive rearrangements. TCRdb mirrors the immuneACCESS table, restricted to in-frame sequences. Some clones are absent from its copies; in checked studies, under half trace to an unresolved V gene, and the reason for the others is unknown. The V and J calls and clone size were taken over from that table, and D and trimming were inferred from the DNA. The sample profile shows 60,000 to 75,000 clones; around 85% of them were found once. In total, the top ten clones hold about a third of the sample.

Each collaborating institution followed its own protocols to collect whole blood in K2EDTA tubes. For TCRbeta analysis, collaborator samples were shipped as frozen whole blood, as isolated PBMCs, or as DNA extracted from either sample type. General findings and caveats noted by the study authors: Clinical and demographic metadata were provided uncurated, with the amount varying by source and participant.

This receptor was identified in a woman older than 75 with active or convalescent COVID-19. The sequenced material came from peripheral blood. Recombination joined TRBV3-1 (or the pseudogene TRBV3-2) with TRBJ1-2, and TRBD1 may be the D gene, going by 5 matching bases. The CDR3 amino acid sequence is: CASSQGVRANYGYTF. The DNA reads as follows: TGTGCCAGCAGCCAAGGAGTCAGGGCCAACTATGGCTACACCTTC.